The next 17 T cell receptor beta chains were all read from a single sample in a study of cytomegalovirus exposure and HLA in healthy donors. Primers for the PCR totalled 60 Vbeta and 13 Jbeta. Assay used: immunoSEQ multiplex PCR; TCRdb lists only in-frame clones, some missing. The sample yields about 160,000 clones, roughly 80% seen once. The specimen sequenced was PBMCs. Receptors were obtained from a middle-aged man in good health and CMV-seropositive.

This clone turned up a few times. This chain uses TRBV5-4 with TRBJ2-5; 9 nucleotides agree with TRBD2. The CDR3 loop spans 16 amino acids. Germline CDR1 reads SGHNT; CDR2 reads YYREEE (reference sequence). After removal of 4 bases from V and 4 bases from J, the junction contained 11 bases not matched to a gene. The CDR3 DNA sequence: TGTGCCAGCAGCCTAGGGACTAGCACCGCCAGAGAGACCCAGTACTTC. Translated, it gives CASSLGTSTARETQYF.

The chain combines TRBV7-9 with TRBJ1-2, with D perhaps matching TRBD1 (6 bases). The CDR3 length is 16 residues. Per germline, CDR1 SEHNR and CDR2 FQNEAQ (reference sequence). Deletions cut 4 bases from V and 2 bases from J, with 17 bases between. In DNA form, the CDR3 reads TGTGCCAGCAGCTCACCCGGGACATCTCAAAACTATGGCTACACCTTC. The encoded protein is CASSSPGTSQNYGYTF.

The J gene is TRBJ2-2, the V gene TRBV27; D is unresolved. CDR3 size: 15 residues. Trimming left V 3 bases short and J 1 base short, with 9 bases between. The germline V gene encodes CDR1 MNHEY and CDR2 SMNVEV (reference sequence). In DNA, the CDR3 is TGTGCCAGCAGTTTCAAAGCCGAGAACACCGGGGAGCTGTTTTTT. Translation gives CASSFKAENTGELFF.

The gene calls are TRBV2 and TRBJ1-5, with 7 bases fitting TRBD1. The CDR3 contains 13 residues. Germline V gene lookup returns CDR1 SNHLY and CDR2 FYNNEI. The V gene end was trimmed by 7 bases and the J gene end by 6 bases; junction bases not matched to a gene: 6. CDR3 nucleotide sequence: TGTGCCAGCAAGTGGGCAGGGGGTCAGCCCCAGCATTTT. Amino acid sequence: CASKWAGGQPQHF.

This CDR3 is CASSPTWTGATEAFF. For the CDR3, the DNA is TGTGCCAGCAGCCCAACCTGGACAGGGGCCACTGAAGCTTTCTTT. V and J are TRBV7-8 and TRBJ1-1, with 9 bases matching TRBD1. V gave up 5 bases and J gave up 4 bases; unmatched junction bases: 8. Germline lookup yields CDR1 SGHVS and CDR2 FQNEAQ. The CDR3 sequence is 15 residues long.

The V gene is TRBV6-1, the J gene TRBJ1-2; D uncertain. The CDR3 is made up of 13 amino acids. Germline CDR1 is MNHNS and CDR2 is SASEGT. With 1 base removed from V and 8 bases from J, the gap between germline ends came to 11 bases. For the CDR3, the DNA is TGTGCCAGCAGTGAAGGGACTTTAGGGGGCTACACCTTC. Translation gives CASSEGTLGGYTF.

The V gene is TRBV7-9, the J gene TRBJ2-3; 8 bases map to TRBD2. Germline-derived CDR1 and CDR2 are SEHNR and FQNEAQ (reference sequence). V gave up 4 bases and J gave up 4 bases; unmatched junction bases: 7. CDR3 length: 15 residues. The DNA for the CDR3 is TGTGCCAGCAGCTCCCCGGGACTAGATGCAGATACGCAGTATTTT. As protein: CASSSPGLDADTQYF.

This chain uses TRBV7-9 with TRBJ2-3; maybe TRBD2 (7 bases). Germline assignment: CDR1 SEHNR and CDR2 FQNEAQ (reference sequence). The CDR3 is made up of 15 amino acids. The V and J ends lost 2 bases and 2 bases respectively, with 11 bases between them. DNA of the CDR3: TGTGCCAGCAGCTTAATCGCGGGGGCCACAGATACGCAGTATTTT. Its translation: CASSLIAGATDTQYF.

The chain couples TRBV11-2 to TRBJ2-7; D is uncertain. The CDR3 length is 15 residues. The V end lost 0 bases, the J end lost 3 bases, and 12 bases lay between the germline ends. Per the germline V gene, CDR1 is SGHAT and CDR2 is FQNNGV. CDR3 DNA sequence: TGTGCCAGCAGCTTAGAACCAGGCGTAAACTACGAGCAGTACTTC. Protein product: CASSLEPGVNYEQYF.

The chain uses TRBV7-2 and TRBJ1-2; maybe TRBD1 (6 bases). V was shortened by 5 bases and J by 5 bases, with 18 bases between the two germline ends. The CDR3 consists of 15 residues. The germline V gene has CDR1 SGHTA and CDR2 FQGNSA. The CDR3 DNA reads TGTGCCAGCAGCCAAAATCTCGGGGGGCGTTATGGCTACACCTTC. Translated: CASSQNLGGRYGYTF.

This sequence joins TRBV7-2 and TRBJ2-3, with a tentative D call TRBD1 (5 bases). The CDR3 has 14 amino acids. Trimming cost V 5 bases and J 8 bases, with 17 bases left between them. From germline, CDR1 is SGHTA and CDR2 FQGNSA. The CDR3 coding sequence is TGTGCCAGCAGCCTTTTGGGGCCACCCCGTACGCAGTATTTT. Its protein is CASSLLGPPRTQYF.

In nucleotides, the CDR3 is TGTGCCAGCAGCTTGGGACAGGGGAATGAGCAGTTCTTC. It translates to CASSLGQGNEQFF. The rearrangement joins TRBV9 to TRBJ2-1, with 10 bases that match TRBD1. The trim removed 4 bases at V and 7 bases at J, leaving 2 bases unmatched. In germline, CDR1 is SGDLS, CDR2 YYNGEE. The CDR3 is 13 amino acids.

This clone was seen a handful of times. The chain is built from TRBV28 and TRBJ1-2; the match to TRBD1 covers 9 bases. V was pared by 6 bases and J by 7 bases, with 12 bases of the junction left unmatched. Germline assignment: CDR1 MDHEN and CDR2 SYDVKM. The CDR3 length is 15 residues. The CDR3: CASSIQGARLSGYTF. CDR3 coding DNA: TGTGCCAGCAGCATACAGGGGGCTAGGTTATCTGGCTACACCTTC.

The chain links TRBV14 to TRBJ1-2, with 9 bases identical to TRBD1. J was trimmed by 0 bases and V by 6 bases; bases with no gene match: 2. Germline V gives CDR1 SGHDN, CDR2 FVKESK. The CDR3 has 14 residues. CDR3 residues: CASRRQGANYGYTF. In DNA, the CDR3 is TGTGCCAGCAGGCGACAGGGGGCTAACTATGGCTACACCTTC.

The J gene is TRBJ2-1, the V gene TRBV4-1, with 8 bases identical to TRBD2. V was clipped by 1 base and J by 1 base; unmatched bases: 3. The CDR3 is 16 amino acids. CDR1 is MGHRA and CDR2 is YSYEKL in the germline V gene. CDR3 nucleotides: TGCGCCAGCAGCCAAGTAGCGGGGAGATCCTACAATGAGCAGTTCTTC. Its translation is CASSQVAGRSYNEQFF.

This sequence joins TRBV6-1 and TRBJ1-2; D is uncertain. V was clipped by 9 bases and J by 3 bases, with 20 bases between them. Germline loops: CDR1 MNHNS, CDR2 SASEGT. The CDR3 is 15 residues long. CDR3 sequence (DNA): TGTGCCAGTCCGGCAGAGACCCCGAGGGACTATGGCTACACCTTC. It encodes CASPAETPRDYGYTF.

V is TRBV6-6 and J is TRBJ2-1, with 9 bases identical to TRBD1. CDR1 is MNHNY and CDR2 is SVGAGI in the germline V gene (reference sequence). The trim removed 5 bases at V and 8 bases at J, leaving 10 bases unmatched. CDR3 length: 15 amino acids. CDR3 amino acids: CASSPAAGQGYEQFF. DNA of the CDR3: TGTGCCAGCAGTCCGGCCGCGGGACAGGGCTATGAGCAGTTCTTC.